Listed here is a single T cell receptor (beta chain). Antigen specificity is unknown. This may arise from a read error, as a much more abundant clone is one base away. The record originates from a study of regulatory T cells in long-lasting Graves disease. Study at large: Antithyroid drug intake by newly diagnosed Graves' patients had lasted under 3 months.

The CDR3 contains 14 residues. From germline, CDR1 is MNHNS and CDR2 SASEGT. Combining iRepertoire HTBI primers with Arm-PCR of CDR3 regions, the authors built TCR beta libraries. TCRdb ran MiXCR on the multiplex PCR reads and lists one entry per CDR3 protein. The data hold roughly 400,000 distinct CDR3 sequences, with about 16% observed a single time. Time point indicated: newly diagnosed GD, antithyroid drugs for less than 3 months. Following extraction of RNA from PBMCs, that RNA was used to make the TCR library. Each of the patients was recruited from an endocrinology department situated in Xi'an, China. Study-level findings and limits: Not thyroid tissue but only peripheral blood was studied.

This sample was also put to use in a study of T cells in Graves' hyperthyroidism and ophthalmopathy.

The sequence was obtained from a woman aged 18-30 years with Graves disease. This material consisted of peripheral blood mononuclear cells (PBMCs), taken at new diagnosis, from a patient treated with antithyroid drugs. The genes are TRBV6-1 and TRBJ2-7; TRBD1 matches 7 bases. CDR3 bases: TGTGCCAACAGTCAAAGGGACAGTTCCTACGAGCAGTACTTC. It yields the protein CANSQRDSSYEQYF.